These T cell receptor beta chains were read from a single sample in a study of T-cell reconstitution after alpha-beta-depleted transplantation in children. TCRdb re-derived calls from the PCR reads in MiXCR, one entry per CDR3 protein. The table has about 980,000 distinct CDR3 sequences, roughly 29% seen once. Sequencing was performed on PBMCs, mostly from graft donor cells, taken 360 days after TCRalphabeta/CD19-depleted stem cell transplant. These receptors all come from a boy younger than two who had a stem cell transplant for SCID, so the T cells may come from the graft donor. CDR3s include the opening cysteine and the closing phenylalanine or tryptophan. A D gene is named only where the DNA matches it firmly. Rows may omit the clone size; those that give it use once, few, many or a size class.

v_call	cdr3_length	j_call	d_call	clone_size	cdr3_nt	cdr3_aa
TRBV28	21	TRBJ2-3	TRBD2	-	TGTGCCAGCAGTTTCTCGTTCTCTTGGCCTAGCGGGGTTCCTAGCACAGATACGCAGTATTTT	CASSFSFSWPSGVPSTDTQYF
TRBV5-1	14	TRBJ1-1	TRBD1	many	TGCGCCAGCAGCTTGGGGACAGGGTGGACTGAAGCTTTCTTT	CASSLGTGWTEAFF
TRBV7-6	16	TRBJ2-5	TRBD2	few	TGTGCCAGCAGCTTAGTACTAGCGGGGGGTAAGGAGACCCAGTACTTC	CASSLVLAGGKETQYF
TRBV5-1	15	TRBJ2-1	-	few	TGCGCCAGCACCACATCCGCAGTCTCCTACAATGAGCAGTTCTTC	CASTTSAVSYNEQFF
TRBV7-9	12	TRBJ2-1	-	-	TGTGCCAGCAGCACCGAGGACAATGAGCAGTTCTTC	CASSTEDNEQFF
TRBV2	15	TRBJ1-6	-	-	TGTGCCAGCAGTGAACCTAAGGGTGAAGGTTCACCCCTCCACTTT	CASSEPKGEGSPLHF
TRBV20-1	16	TRBJ2-3	TRBD1	few	TGCAGTGCTAGAGACATGGGACAGGGGGCCCCAGATACGCAGTATTTT	CSARDMGQGAPDTQYF
TRBV15	15	TRBJ2-4	-	-	TGTGCCACCAGCAGTAGCGGTGCGGCCAAAAACATTCAGTACTTC	CATSSSGAAKNIQYF
TRBV29-1	12	TRBJ1-1	-	-	TGCAGCGTTGAGGCCAGTGGAACTGAAGCTTTCTTT	CSVEASGTEAFF
TRBV12-3/TRBV12-4	14	TRBJ2-7	TRBD1	-	TGTGCCAGCGAAAAGACAGGGGGCTTCTACGAGCAGTACTTC	CASEKTGGFYEQYF
TRBV4-3	14	TRBJ2-1	-	-	TGCGCCAGCAGCCCTTGGGCTAGCGATATTGAGCAGTTCTTC	CASSPWASDIEQFF
TRBV20-1	14	TRBJ1-4	-	-	TGCAGTGCTTTCTACAGGGTGGGGGGTGAAAAACTGTTTTTT	CSAFYRVGGEKLFF
TRBV20-1	14	TRBJ2-5	TRBD2	-	TGCAGTGCTACGAGGACTAGCCTTGTAGAGACCCAGTACTTC	CSATRTSLVETQYF
TRBV2	15	TRBJ1-5	-	few	TGTGCCAGCAGTGAAGCCGGAGGCTCAGGTCAGCCCCAGCATTTT	CASSEAGGSGQPQHF
TRBV20-1	15	TRBJ2-7	-	many	TGCAGTGCTAGAGCCGGCGGGGCGCACCCCTACGAGCAGTACTTC	CSARAGGAHPYEQYF
TRBV2	16	TRBJ2-1	-	-	TGTGCCAGCACCACACCGCGGGGGCGCCTCTACAATGAGCAGTTCTTC	CASTTPRGRLYNEQFF
TRBV5-1	17	TRBJ2-7	-	-	TGCGCCAGCAGCCTTGGACCTGGAGGGGCGGCTCCCTACGAGCAGTACTTC	CASSLGPGGAAPYEQYF
TRBV27	15	TRBJ2-7	TRBD1	few	TGTGCCAGCAGTAAAAACAGGGGGCGTCACTACGAGCAGTACTTC	CASSKNRGRHYEQYF
TRBV29-1	13	TRBJ1-3	-	-	TGCAGCGTTGAGGCTGGCTCTGGAAACACCATATATTTT	CSVEAGSGNTIYF
TRBV5-1	12	TRBJ2-1	TRBD2	few	TGCGCCAGCAGCCCCGGGACTAGTGAGAAGTTCTTC	CASSPGTSEKFF
TRBV29-1	11	TRBJ2-5	-	-	TGCAGTGCCGAGGGCGCAGAGACCCAGTACTTC	CSAEGAETQYF
TRBV7-2	16	TRBJ1-6	-	few	TGTGCCAGCCTTCCTACAAGGGGCAGGGCTGGTTCACCCCTCCACTTT	CASLPTRGRAGSPLHF
TRBV6-1	15	TRBJ1-4	TRBD1	-	TGTGCCAGCAGTACGACAGGGGTTTATTCTGAGAAACTGTTTTTT	CASSTTGVYSEKLFF
TRBV12-3/TRBV12-4	15	TRBJ2-1	TRBD2	-	TGTGCCAGCAGAGAGGAACTAGCGGGGGGCTATGAGCAGTTCTTC	CASREELAGGYEQFF
TRBV5-5	15	TRBJ1-1	TRBD1	-	TGTGCCAGCACCCGACAGGGATCGGCGTGGACTGAAGCTTTCTTT	CASTRQGSAWTEAFF
TRBV10-3	16	TRBJ2-1	TRBD2	-	TGTGCCATCAGTGGAGGGGCGGGGGAGGACTACAATGAGCAGTTCTTC	CAISGGAGEDYNEQFF
TRBV6-2/TRBV6-3	15	TRBJ1-2	-	-	TGTGCCAGCAGTTACTGGCCAGGATTACGGTATGGCTACACCTTC	CASSYWPGLRYGYTF
TRBV20-1	15	TRBJ2-3	TRBD1	-	TGCAGTGCTAAAGGGGACAGGTCAAACACAGATACGCAGTATTTT	CSAKGDRSNTDTQYF
TRBV20-1	19	TRBJ2-7	TRBD2	-	TGCAGGGCTAGGGGACCCGAGGGGACTAGCGGGGCTCTACCCTACGAGCAGTACTTC	CRARGPEGTSGALPYEQYF
TRBV5-5	14	TRBJ2-4	-	few	TGTGCCAGCAGCTCCCTCCAGGGTACGAACATTCAGTACTTC	CASSSLQGTNIQYF
TRBV19	16	TRBJ2-1	-	few	TGTGCCAGTAGTATTTCTGGAGGGGTGTCCTACAATGAGCAGTTCTTC	CASSISGGVSYNEQFF
TRBV29-1	13	TRBJ2-1	-	few	TGCAGCGTAACGGTCCTCAGGGTGAATGAGCAGTTCTTC	CSVTVLRVNEQFF
TRBV30	13	TRBJ1-2	-	-	TGTGCCTGGGCCAGGAGGGGTGGCTATGGCTACACCTTC	CAWARRGGYGYTF
TRBV2	22	TRBJ2-1	-	-	TGTGCCAGCAGGGAATGTATCCTTTGGGCTAGCGAGGGGCGGGGCTCCTACAATGAGCAGTTCTTC	CASRECILWASEGRGSYNEQFF
TRBV6-5	14	TRBJ2-5	-	few	TGTGCCAGCAGTTACTCTGACAGTTGGAAGACCCAGTACTTC	CASSYSDSWKTQYF